One and the same sample provided the 24 T cell receptor beta chains below, sequenced in a study of OX40 agonist ivuxolimab in advanced cancers. The data were produced by immunoSEQ multiplex PCR, yet TCRdb's version contains in-frame clones alone and is incomplete. Of approximately 90,000 clones in the sample, roughly 90% were seen once. This material consisted of CD4+ or CD8+ T cells sorted from blood, taken in a trial of the OX40 agonist ivuxolimab. Receptors were obtained from an adult with an advanced solid tumor such as melanoma, head and neck, liver or kidney cancer.

On this clone: Other nucleotide sequences in the sample specify the same CDR3. This rearrangement joins TRBV5-1 to TRBJ2-1; 8 bases match TRBD2. The CDR3 covers 15 residues. Germline assignment: CDR1 SGHRS and CDR2 YFSETQ. V lost 4 bases and J lost 2; bases outside the gene matches: 5. The CDR3 coding sequence is TGCGCCAGCAGCAGCACGGGACTAGCCTACAATGAGCAGTTCTTC. It encodes CASSSTGLAYNEQFF.

The chain recombines TRBV28 with TRBJ2-3; 12 nucleotides align to TRBD2. Germline V gives CDR1 MDHEN, CDR2 SYDVKM. After removal of 5 bases from V and 2 bases from J, the junction contained 8 bases not matched to a gene. The CDR3 loop spans 17 amino acids. DNA of the CDR3: TGTGCCAGCAGTCCGGGGACTAGCGGGCTGAACACAGATACGCAGTATTTT. Residues: CASSPGTSGLNTDTQYF.

The V gene is TRBV15, the J gene TRBJ1-1; no reliable D call. Germline assignment: CDR1 LNHNV and CDR2 YYDKDF (reference sequence). The CDR3 spans 14 residues. With 1 base removed from V and 6 bases from J, the gap between germline ends came to 12 bases. The CDR3: CATSRVRGWAEAFF. CDR3 coding DNA: TGTGCCACCAGCAGAGTTCGGGGTTGGGCTGAAGCTTTCTTT.

The CDR3 loop is CASRPLAGVYNEQFF. CDR3 in DNA: TGTGCCAGCAGACCCCTAGCGGGAGTCTACAATGAGCAGTTCTTC. V usage is TRBV28 and J usage is TRBJ2-1; the match to TRBD2 covers 10 bases. Germline V lookup: CDR1 MDHEN, CDR2 SYDVKM. Losses at the gene ends were 6 bases for V and 3 bases for J; bases not matched to a gene: 5. The CDR3 has 15 amino acids.

This clone was detected only once. The V call is TRBV20-1, the J call TRBJ1-5, with no clear D. V was cut by 4 bases and J by 11 bases, with 12 bases left in between. This CDR3 is 11 amino acids long. Germline assignment: CDR1 DFQATT and CDR2 SNEGSKA (reference sequence). CDR3 DNA sequence: TGCAGTGCTAATCTATTAGTGGCCCAGCATTTT. It encodes CSANLLVAQHF.

The chain combines TRBV10-3 with TRBJ2-3, with 9 bases identical to TRBD2. CDR1 and CDR2 from the germline V gene are ENHRY and SYGVKD. The CDR3 loop spans 16 amino acids. The trim removed 8 bases at V and 0 bases at J, leaving 9 bases unmatched. CDR3 loop: CAIGGWTSESTDTQYF. DNA for the CDR3: TGTGCCATCGGAGGTTGGACTAGCGAAAGCACAGATACGCAGTATTTT.

This chain joins TRBV5-1 and TRBJ2-5, with a tentative D call TRBD2 (6 bases). This CDR3 has 14 amino acids. CDR1 is SGHRS, CDR2 YFSETQ, per germline. Trimming pared 1 base from V and 4 bases from J, leaving 11 bases between. Here the CDR3 DNA reads TGCGCCAGCAGCTTGAGCCGGGGGAGAGAGACCCAGTACTTC. Amino acid sequence: CASSLSRGRETQYF.

The chain joins TRBV5-1 to TRBJ2-7; D gene ambiguous. The germline V gene encodes CDR1 SGHRS and CDR2 YFSETQ. V lost 0 bases and J lost 3, with 10 bases in between. The CDR3 contains 14 residues. CDR3: CASSLGVQNYEQYF. The CDR3 DNA sequence: TGCGCCAGCAGCTTGGGGGTGCAGAACTACGAGCAGTACTTC.

The CDR3 sequence is CASSRGNPPEKLFF. CDR3 sequence (DNA): TGTGCCAGCAGTCGGGGGAACCCCCCTGAAAAACTGTTTTTT. The chain joins TRBV7-2 to TRBJ1-4, with D tentatively TRBD1 (5 bases). This CDR3 region has 14 residues. Deletions cut 6 bases from V and 7 bases from J, with 15 bases between. CDR1 is SGHTA and CDR2 is FQGNSA in the germline V gene.

This chain connects TRBV19 to TRBJ2-7; 11 bases fit TRBD1. Looked up from germline, CDR1 is LNHDA and CDR2 is SQIVND (reference sequence). The V and J ends lost 11 bases and 4 bases, in that order; junction bases with no gene match: 7. The CDR3 consists of 13 residues. CDR3 nucleotide sequence: TGTGCCGGGGGGACAGGGGGAGGATACGAGCAGTACTTC. This encodes CAGGTGGGYEQYF.

The chain combines TRBV6-5 with TRBJ1-6; D is possibly TRBD1 (6 bases). Trimming took 6 bases from V and 11 from J, leaving 17 bases between them. The CDR3 has 14 residues. Germline V gives CDR1 MNHEY, CDR2 SVGAGI. The DNA for the CDR3 is TGTGCCAGCAGCCACGAGGGGGTGGGGACACCCCTCCACTTT. The encoded protein is CASSHEGVGTPLHF.

The chain recombines TRBV6-5 with TRBJ1-2; D ambiguous. Germline values: CDR1 MNHEY, CDR2 SVGAGI. This CDR3 comprises 13 residues. Deletions cut 4 bases from V and 6 bases from J, with 12 bases between. CDR3 protein: CASSFVRGNGYTF. The CDR3 DNA sequence: TGTGCCAGCAGTTTCGTCCGAGGGAATGGCTACACCTTC.

This clone was found a few times. This chain connects TRBV28 to TRBJ1-3; a weak D match, TRBD1 (5 bases). V lost 6 bases to trimming and J lost 7 bases, with 13 bases between them. The germline gives CDR1 MDHEN, CDR2 SYDVKM. CDR3 length: 13 amino acids. The CDR3 DNA follows: TGTGCCAGCAGGGTAGGGGTTGGGAACACCATATATTTT. This sequence encodes CASRVGVGNTIYF.

CDR3 sequence reads: CASSELAGGTDTQYF. The DNA of the CDR3 is TGTGCCAGCAGCGAACTAGCGGGTGGCACAGATACGCAGTATTTT. The J gene is TRBJ2-3, the V gene TRBV9; the match to TRBD2 covers 9 bases. The germline gives CDR1 SGDLS, CDR2 YYNGEE. J lost 1 base, V lost 3 bases, and 3 bases had no gene match. This CDR3 has 15 residues.

J is TRBJ2-7 and V is TRBV5-1; possibly TRBD1 for D (5 bases). The CDR3 totals 13 residues. Trimming removed 6 bases from V and 0 bases from J, with 10 bases in between. CDR1 and CDR2 (germline): SGHRS, YFSETQ. The CDR3 protein is CASNTDNSYEQYF. The CDR3 DNA is TGCGCCAGCAACACGGACAACTCCTACGAGCAGTACTTC.

The chain combines TRBV7-9 with TRBJ1-4; TRBD1 matches at 7 bases. Trimming took 5 bases from V and 3 from J; bases not matched to a gene: 6. Germline CDR1 reads SEHNR; CDR2 reads FQNEAQ (reference sequence). The CDR3 contains 15 residues. The CDR3 coding sequence is TGTGCCAGCAGCGTAGACGGGACAGCTAATGAAAAACTGTTTTTT. This encodes CASSVDGTANEKLFF. The entire variable domain, with the rest obtained from reference TRBV7-9 and TRBJ1-4, is as follows: DTGVSQNPRHKITKRGQNVTFRCDPISEHNRLYWYRQTLGQGPEFLTYFQNEAQLEKSRLLSDRFSAERPKGSFSTLEIQRTEQGDSAMYLCASSVDGTANEKLFFGSGTQLSVL.

This chain uses TRBV28 with TRBJ2-7, with 7 bases aligning to TRBD1. V dropped 5 bases and J dropped 1; count of bases not matched to a gene: 5. Germline assignment: CDR1 MDHEN and CDR2 SYDVKM. This CDR3 region has 14 residues. The CDR3 DNA follows: TGTGCCAGCAGTGCACCGGGACAGTCCTACGAGCAGTACTTC. This encodes CASSAPGQSYEQYF.

Concerning this clone: The same CDR3 also results from other DNA sequences found in this sample. The rearrangement links TRBV20-1 to TRBJ2-7; maybe TRBD2 (5 bases). The length of the CDR3 is 10 residues. Per the germline V gene, CDR1 is DFQATT and CDR2 is SNEGSKA (reference sequence). V shed 3 bases and J shed 5 bases, with 5 bases lying between them. The CDR3 coding sequence is TGCAGTGCTAGGCGGGACGAGCAGTACTTC. Translating gives CSARRDEQYF.

The rearrangement joins TRBV28 to TRBJ2-7; 7 nucleotides align to TRBD2. Trimming took 2 bases from V and 6 from J; bases not matched to a gene: 13. The germline V gene has CDR1 MDHEN and CDR2 SYDVKM. The CDR3 has 16 amino acids. The DNA for the CDR3 is TGTGCCAGCAGTTTAGGGGGGAGGGCCCGGCTTTCCGAGCAGTACTTC. Translation gives CASSLGGRARLSEQYF.

The genes are TRBV19 and TRBJ1-5; no reliable D call. V lost 1 base to trimming and J lost 0 bases, with 7 bases between them. The germline V gene has CDR1 LNHDA and CDR2 SQIVND (reference sequence). This CDR3 contains 15 residues. The CDR3 DNA follows: TGTGCCAGTAGTATAGGATCCATTAGCAATCAGCCCCAGCATTTT. This encodes CASSIGSISNQPQHF.

V usage is TRBV6-5 and J usage is TRBJ1-5; D not certain. CDR1 is MNHEY and CDR2 is SVGAGI in the germline V gene. The V and J ends lost 6 bases and 4 bases respectively, with 7 bases between them. This CDR3 contains 12 residues. Here the CDR3 DNA reads TGTGCCAGCAGCTTCCCAAATCAGCCCCAGCATTTT. It is translated as CASSFPNQPQHF.

V is TRBV6-7 and J is TRBJ2-7; 10 bases are a match to TRBD1. TRBV6-7 is placed among ORFs of uncertain function. CDR3 length: 15 residues. V lost 2 bases to trimming and J lost 4 bases; unmatched junction nucleotides: 5. The DNA for the CDR3 is TGTGCCAGCAGTTACCCGTGGACAGGGGGGTACGAGCAGTACTTC. Translating it yields CASSYPWTGGYEQYF.

This chain uses TRBV2 with TRBJ2-3; D remains ambiguous. Germline CDR1 reads SNHLY; CDR2 reads FYNNEI. The ends were cut back, 7 bases at V and 6 bases at J, with 11 bases in the middle. This CDR3 has 12 residues. The CDR3 reads CASTPQADTQYF. DNA of the CDR3: TGTGCCAGCACCCCCCAGGCGGATACGCAGTATTTT. The whole variable domain, filled in from reference TRBV2 and TRBJ2-3, reads EPEVTQTPSHQVTQMGQEVILRCVPISNHLYFYWYRQILGQKVEFLVSFYNNEISEKSEIFDDQFSVERPDGSNFTLKIRSTKLEDSAMYFCASTPQADTQYFGPGTRLTVL.

V is TRBV28 and J is TRBJ1-3; 12 positions agree with TRBD1. The CDR3 has 16 residues. Germline V lookup: CDR1 MDHEN, CDR2 SYDVKM. With V trimmed by 6 bases and J by 4 bases, 7 bases remained unmatched. This chain's CDR3 is CASSGTGGAKGNTIYF. As DNA, the CDR3 is TGTGCCAGCAGCGGGACAGGGGGCGCTAAGGGAAACACCATATATTTT. The full variable domain, completed using reference TRBV28 and TRBJ1-3, is DVKVTQSSRYLVKRTGEKVFLECVQDMDHENMFWYRQDPGLGLRLIYFSYDVKMKEKGDIPEGYSVSREKKERFSLILESASTNQTSMYLCASSGTGGAKGNTIYFGEGSWLTVV.